One and the same sample provided the 20 T cell receptor beta chains below, sequenced in a study of T cells after yellow fever vaccination. TCRdb itself ran the 5' RACE reads through MiXCR, one entry per CDR3 protein. Among 280,000 or so distinct CDR3 sequences listed, 8.7% were seen once. Source: CD4+ T cells sorted from PBMCs, taken 5 days after the yellow fever booster vaccination. The source is a man between 18 and 29 years old who received the YFV17D yellow fever vaccine.

This clonotype was found many times. The chain employs TRBV9 and TRBJ2-1; TRBD1 is a possible D gene (5 bases). The germline V and J ends were trimmed by 5 bases and 4 bases, with 16 bases remaining between them. CDR3 length equals 15 residues. Germline V gene sequence: CDR1 SGDLS, CDR2 YYNGEE. CDR3 DNA sequence: TGTGCCAGCAGGGGTGTAGGGGCGGAATACAATGAGCAGTTCTTC. Translation gives CASRGVGAEYNEQFF.

There are many counts of this clonotype. The chain is built from TRBV6-5 and TRBJ2-5, with 9 bases matching TRBD1. Trimming removed 1 base from V and 2 bases from J; junction bases left unmatched: 8. The CDR3 sequence is 17 residues long. The germline CDR1 and CDR2 sequences are MNHEY and SVGAGI. CDR3 in DNA: TGTGCCAGCAGTTACTTGGGACAGGGACGGGGGCAAGAGACCCAGTACTTC. Protein: CASSYLGQGRGQETQYF.

This clonotype was counted only a few times. The rearrangement joins TRBV7-8 to TRBJ2-5; D assignment may be TRBD1 or TRBD2 (6 bases each). The germline gives CDR1 SGHVS, CDR2 FQNEAQ. The CDR3 is 14 amino acids. Trimming removed 2 bases from V and 5 bases from J, with 12 bases in between. The CDR3 nucleotides are TGTGCCAGCAGCTTACGTAGGGGGGTTGAGACCCAGTACTTC. Translated: CASSLRRGVETQYF. The full variable domain, rest sourced from reference TRBV7-8 and TRBJ2-5, is GAGVSQSPRYKVAKRGQDVALRCDPISGHVSLFWYQQALGQGPEFLTYFQNEAQLDKSGLPSDRFFAERPEGSVSTLKIQRTQQEDSAVYLCASSLRRGVETQYFGPGTRLLVL.

This clonotype was observed many times. The rearrangement links TRBV6-1 to TRBJ2-1, with 8 nucleotides matching TRBD2. Trimming cost V 5 bases and J 3 bases; bases outside gene matches: 9. The germline CDR1 and CDR2 sequences are MNHNS and SASEGT. The CDR3 has 16 amino acids. The CDR3 spells CASSYPSGGSYNEQFF. CDR3 coding DNA: TGTGCCAGCAGTTATCCGAGCGGGGGCAGCTACAATGAGCAGTTCTTC.

This clonotype showed up many times. V usage is TRBV6-5 and J usage is TRBJ2-5; weak D call: TRBD1 (5 bases). Deletions cut 2 bases from V and 10 bases from J, with 17 bases between. The germline V gene has CDR1 MNHEY and CDR2 SVGAGI. The CDR3 spans 14 residues. The CDR3 nucleotides read TGTGCCAGCAGTTACGAAAGACAGACCCCGTTCCAGTACTTC. Translation: CASSYERQTPFQYF.

This clonotype was recorded at least ten times. The J gene is TRBJ2-5, the V gene TRBV2; D is possibly TRBD1 (6 bases). The CDR3 extends over 13 amino acids. V lost 7 bases and J lost 2, with 11 bases in between. The germline CDR1 and CDR2 sequences are SNHLY and FYNNEI. CDR3: CASNRQEQETQYF. Here the CDR3 DNA reads TGTGCCAGCAACCGACAGGAACAAGAGACCCAGTACTTC.

This clonotype has just a few counts. This chain connects TRBV11-2 to TRBJ2-4, with D possibly being TRBD1 (7 bases). Germline-derived CDR1 and CDR2 are SGHAT and FQNNGV. V was cut by 5 bases and J by 8 bases, with 13 bases left in between. This CDR3 contains 13 residues. The CDR3 sequence is CASSIRGEDIQYF. CDR3 nucleotide sequence: TGTGCCAGCAGCATCAGGGGGGAGGACATTCAGTACTTC.

The chain's CDR3 is CASSRTATPGQKLFF. The DNA for the CDR3 is TGTGCCAGCAGCCGGACAGCCACGCCTGGCCAAAAACTGTTTTTT. V usage is TRBV3-1 and J usage is TRBJ1-4, with a possible D match to TRBD1 (6 bases). The CDR3 loop spans 15 amino acids. Germline V CDR1 and CDR2: LGHDT, YNNKEL (reference sequence). With 4 bases removed from V and 9 bases from J, the gap between germline ends came to 18 bases.

The J gene is TRBJ1-1, the V gene TRBV12-3 or TRBV12-4; 7 nucleotides agree with TRBD1. V trimming: 5 bases; J trimming: 6 bases; junction bases outside the gene matches: 12. The CDR3 covers 15 residues. The chain's CDR3 is CASSVHQTGVPEAFF. CDR3 in DNA: TGTGCCAGCAGTGTCCATCAAACAGGGGTCCCTGAAGCTTTCTTT.

This clonotype was found a few times. CDR3 sequence reads: CASGPRVMNTEAFF. In nucleotides, the CDR3 is TGCGCCAGCGGACCCCGGGTTATGAACACTGAAGCTTTCTTT. This chain uses TRBV5-1 with TRBJ1-1, with D unclear. Trimming pared 7 bases from V and 0 bases from J, leaving 13 bases between. CDR3 length: 14 residues. CDR1 SGHRS and CDR2 YFSETQ come from the germline V gene.

This clonotype was picked up a small number of times. This chain links TRBV7-9 with TRBJ1-1; 7 bases fit TRBD1. J lost 3 bases, V lost 2 bases, and 3 bases had no gene match. Germline V gene lookup returns CDR1 SEHNR and CDR2 FQNEAQ (reference sequence). The CDR3 extends over 14 amino acids. Here the CDR3 reads CASSLTGAHTEAFF. The CDR3 DNA reads TGTGCCAGCAGCTTAACAGGGGCGCACACTGAAGCTTTCTTT.

This clonotype was seen more than once but under ten times. V usage is TRBV5-6 and J usage is TRBJ2-7; 12 bases line up with TRBD1. Germline CDR1 is SGHDT and CDR2 is YYEEEE. This CDR3 has 15 residues. V was clipped by 2 bases and J by 4 bases; unmatched bases: 4. CDR3 bases: TGTGCCAGCAGCTTAGGGACAGGGGGCGCATACGAGCAGTACTTC. Protein: CASSLGTGGAYEQYF. Full variable domain (rest looked up from reference TRBV5-6 and TRBJ2-7): DAGVTQSPTHLIKTRGQQVTLRCSPKSGHDTVSWYQQALGQGPQFIFQYYEEEERQRGNFPDRFSGHQFPNYSSELNVNALLLGDSALYLCASSLGTGGAYEQYFGPGTRLTVT.

The V and J genes are TRBV5-1 and TRBJ2-7; D perhaps matches TRBD2 (7 bases). CDR3 length: 19 amino acids. Trimming removed 0 bases at V and 0 bases at J, with 22 bases between. Germline V CDR1 and CDR2: SGHRS, YFSETQ. The CDR3 sequence is CASSLGPRGGSGISYEQYF. DNA for the CDR3: TGCGCCAGCAGCTTGGGGCCTCGTGGGGGCAGCGGGATCTCCTACGAGCAGTACTTC.

This clonotype was detected a few times. V gene TRBV18 combines with J gene TRBJ2-7, with 7 bases identical to TRBD1. The length of the CDR3 is 13 residues. From germline, CDR1 is KGHSH and CDR2 LQKENI. With V trimmed by 6 bases and J by 5 bases, 7 bases remained unmatched. The CDR3 nucleotides are TGTGCCAGCTCGTACAGGGGTCAGCACGAGCAGTACGTC. Translation gives CASSYRGQHEQYV.

This clonotype was counted many times. The chain links TRBV23-1 to TRBJ2-3; TRBD2 might be the D (6 bases). TRBV23-1 is flagged as an ORF with uncertain function. With 0 bases removed from V and 1 base from J, the gap between germline ends came to 11 bases. The CDR3 totals 16 residues. CDR3 in amino acids: CASSQSEGPGTDTQYF. The CDR3, as DNA: TGCGCCAGCAGTCAATCGGAGGGCCCCGGCACAGATACGCAGTATTTT.

This clonotype showed up just a few times. J is TRBJ2-3 and V is TRBV4-2, with TRBD2 matching over 9 bases. This CDR3 has 17 residues. CDR1 and CDR2 from the germline V gene are LGHNA and YNFKEQ. Trimming at V came to 1 base and at J to 4 bases, leaving 9 bases not matched to a gene. The CDR3 loop reads CASSQVGAGGQADTQYF. The CDR3 region has the DNA TGTGCCAGCAGCCAAGTCGGCGCGGGGGGGCAAGCAGATACGCAGTATTTT.

The gene calls are TRBV5-1 and TRBJ1-6; no definite D call. The V end lost 4 bases, the J end lost 7 bases, and 12 bases lay between the germline ends. Per the germline V gene, CDR1 is SGHRS and CDR2 is YFSETQ. The CDR3 runs 14 residues. CDR3 DNA sequence: TGCGCCAGCAGCGCCGTAGACGCGAATTCACCCCTCCACTTT. It encodes CASSAVDANSPLHF. The full variable domain, completed using reference TRBV5-1 and TRBJ1-6, is KAGVTQTPRYLIKTRGQQVTLSCSPISGHRSVSWYQQTPGQGLQFLFEYFSETQRNKGNFPGRFSGRQFSNSRSEMNVSTLELGDSALYLCASSAVDANSPLHFGNGTRLTVT.

This clonotype was seen a few times. This chain links TRBV9 with TRBJ2-5, with D possibly being TRBD1 or TRBD2 (5 bases each). V lost 3 bases to trimming and J lost 6 bases, with 18 bases between them. Per the germline V gene, CDR1 is SGDLS and CDR2 is YYNGEE. CDR3 length: 15 amino acids. The CDR3 DNA follows: TGTGCCAGCAGCGCCTCCAGCCGGGGCCTTCAGACCCAGTACTTC. Protein sequence: CASSASSRGLQTQYF.

Many counts were recorded for this clonotype. V gene TRBV20-1 combines with J gene TRBJ1-1; the D is unclear. Germline V gives CDR1 DFQATT, CDR2 SNEGSKA (reference sequence). V was trimmed by 0 bases and J by 2 bases, leaving 10 bases between them. The CDR3 totals 14 residues. This CDR3 reads CSARDFAVNTEAFF. The CDR3 DNA sequence: TGCAGTGCTAGAGATTTCGCGGTTAACACTGAAGCTTTCTTT.

This clonotype has only a few counts. This chain connects TRBV20-1 to TRBJ2-3; TRBD2 matches 14 bases. J gave up 6 bases and V 5 bases, and 16 bases lay outside the gene matches. The CDR3 sequence is 18 residues long. The germline CDR1 and CDR2 sequences are DFQATT and SNEGSKA (reference sequence). The CDR3 DNA reads TGCAGTGCTCTAAAGACTAGCGGGGGGGCTCATTCCGCCGATACGCAGTATTTT. It encodes CSALKTSGGAHSADTQYF.